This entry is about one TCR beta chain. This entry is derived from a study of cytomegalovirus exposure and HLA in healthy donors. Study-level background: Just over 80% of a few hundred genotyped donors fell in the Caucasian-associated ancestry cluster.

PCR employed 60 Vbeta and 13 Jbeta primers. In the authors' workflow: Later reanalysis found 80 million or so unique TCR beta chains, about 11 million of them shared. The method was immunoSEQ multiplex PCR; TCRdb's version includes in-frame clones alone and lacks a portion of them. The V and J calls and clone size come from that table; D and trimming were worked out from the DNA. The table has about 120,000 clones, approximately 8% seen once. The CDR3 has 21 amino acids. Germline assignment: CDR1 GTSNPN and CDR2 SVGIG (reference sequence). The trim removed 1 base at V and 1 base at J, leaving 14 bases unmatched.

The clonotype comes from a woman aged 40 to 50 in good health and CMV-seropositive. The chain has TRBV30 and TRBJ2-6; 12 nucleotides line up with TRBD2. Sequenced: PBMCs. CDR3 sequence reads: CAWSGLAGAMTGSSGANVLTF. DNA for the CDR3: TGTGCCTGGAGTGGACTAGCGGGGGCCATGACGGGGTCATCTGGGGCCAACGTCCTGACTTTC. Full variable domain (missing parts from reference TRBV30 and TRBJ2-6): SQTIHQWPATLVQPVGSPLSLECTVEGTSNPNLYWYRQAAGRGLQLLFYSVGIGQISSEVPQNLSASRPQDRQFILSSKKLLLSDSGFYLCAWSGLAGAMTGSSGANVLTFGAGSRLTVL.